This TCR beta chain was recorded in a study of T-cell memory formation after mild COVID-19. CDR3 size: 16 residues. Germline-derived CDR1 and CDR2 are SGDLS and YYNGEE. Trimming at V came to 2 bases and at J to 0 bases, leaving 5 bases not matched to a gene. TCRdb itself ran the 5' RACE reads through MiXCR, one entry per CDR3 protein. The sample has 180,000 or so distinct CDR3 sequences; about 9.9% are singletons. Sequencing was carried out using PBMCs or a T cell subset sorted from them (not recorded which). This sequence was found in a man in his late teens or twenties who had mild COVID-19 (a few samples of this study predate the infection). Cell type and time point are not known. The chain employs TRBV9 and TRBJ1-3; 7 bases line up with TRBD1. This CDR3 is CASSVEGQISGNTIYF. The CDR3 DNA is TGTGCCAGCAGCGTCGAGGGACAGATCTCTGGAAACACCATATATTTT.